A selection of T cell receptor beta chains follows, all from one sample in a study of sequential checkpoint blockade in melanoma. The assay was immunoSEQ multiplex PCR, and TCRdb's table has in-frame clones only and misses some. The sample records 30,000 to 45,000 clones, 88% being singletons. The sample in question was CD8+ T cells sorted from blood (inferred from file names), obtained from a patient given nivolumab and ipilimumab in sequence. These receptors were collected from a human donor with melanoma. Each CDR3 is given with its conserved first and last residue. Clone size is shown for a subset of rows, as once, few, many or a class of expanded clone.

V gene: TRBV5-1
clone size: -
CDR3 protein: CASSLEGAGTEAFF

V gene: TRBV27
clone size: -
CDR3 protein: CASSLLSRGIQPQHF

V gene: TRBV6-4
clone size: -
CDR3 protein: CASSASSLAPVAEAFF

V gene: TRBV5-5
clone size: -
CDR3 protein: CASSSGQYYEQYF

V gene: TRBV27
clone size: -
CDR3 protein: CASSLFLGNRGSYNSPLHF

V gene: TRBV19
clone size: -
CDR3 protein: CASSMFGNEQFF

V gene: TRBV10-3
clone size: once
CDR3 protein: CAISQGFQETQYF

V gene: TRBV29-1
clone size: once
CDR3 protein: CSVDKGATDTQYF

V gene: TRBV28
clone size: -
CDR3 protein: CASNLAGDYEQYF

V gene: TRBV27
clone size: -
CDR3 protein: CASTPVLAGPHITGEQYF

V gene: TRBV15
clone size: -
CDR3 protein: CATSRPGEVYEQYF

V gene: TRBV5-4
clone size: -
CDR3 protein: CASSLGPETGQPQHF

V gene: TRBV13
clone size: -
CDR3 protein: CAGRGAGPEAFF

V gene: TRBV6-1
clone size: -
CDR3 protein: CASSEVKSNTEAFF

V gene: TRBV19
clone size: -
CDR3 protein: CASSIRDAGNQPQHF

V gene: TRBV19
clone size: -
CDR3 protein: CASSLSTRYNEQFF

V gene: TRBV6-6
clone size: -
CDR3 protein: CASSATGKRQYF

V gene: TRBV9
clone size: -
CDR3 protein: CASSGRLAVPGELFF

V gene: TRBV27
clone size: -
CDR3 protein: CASSLGTGKNIQYF

V gene: TRBV29-1
clone size: -
CDR3 protein: CSVEGLENEQYF

V gene: TRBV7-9
clone size: -
CDR3 protein: CASSLDRGQPGELFF

V gene: TRBV7-3
clone size: -
CDR3 protein: CASSHYIRGGELFF